This T cell receptor beta chain was found in a study of blood T cell repertoires in COVID-19. On the study more broadly: From the United States, Italy and Spain came samples of acute and convalescent COVID-19. T cells, B-cell-depleted T cells, or PBMCs provided the cDNA or gDNA that served as material.

Germline loops: CDR1 MGHRA, CDR2 YSYEKL. The CDR3 has 17 amino acids. V was trimmed by 1 base and J by 0 bases, leaving 12 bases between them. Individuals aged about 18 to 89 years were recruited from around 22 US areas. Authors' analysis steps: Estimates of nucleated cell counts were drawn from the amplification of reference gene primers. TCRdb's table, derived via immunoSEQ multiplex PCR, lists solely in-frame clones and lacks some. The V and J calls and clone size come from that table; D and trimming were worked out from the DNA. The sample shows about 220,000 clones, roughly 86% of them seen only once.

This receptor was identified in a young woman with acute COVID-19. This rearrangement joins TRBV4-1 to TRBJ2-2; possible D gene TRBD2, 6 bases. The sample comprised PBMCs or T cells enriched from blood (not recorded which). The CDR3 coding sequence is TGCGCCAGCAGCCAAGTATGGGGGGAGGCGAACACCGGGGAGCTGTTTTTT. This encodes CASSQVWGEANTGELFF.